A single sample gave rise to the 18 T cell receptor beta chains below, sequenced in a study of Ad26.COV2.S vaccination and SARS-CoV-2 variants. As to treatment: some 19 received Ad26.COV2.S at low or high dose, single or two shots; several received placebo; per-sample allocation not given. The samples date from day 63 after the first vaccine or placebo injection. Some clones are missing from TCRdb's copy, which holds only in-frame ones; the method was immunoSEQ multiplex PCR. This sample carries around 300,000 clones, 88% of them seen once, and the ten largest clones take around 6.1%. This material consisted of peripheral blood, taken in a trial of Ad26.COV2.S vaccine versus placebo. The source of these receptors is a person between 18 and 60 years old who received the Ad26.COV2.S COVID-19 vaccine or a placebo.

The chain couples TRBV7-6 to TRBJ2-1, with 14 nucleotides matching TRBD2. V gave up 5 bases and J gave up 8 bases; unmatched junction bases: 11. The CDR3 totals 17 residues. CDR1 and CDR2 from the germline V gene are SGHVS and FNYEAQ. CDR3 coding DNA: TGTGCCAGCAGCACAGCCGGGACTAGCGGGAGTTACTATGAGCAGTTCTTC. It specifies CASSTAGTSGSYYEQFF.

The V gene is TRBV11-2, the J gene TRBJ1-1; D not certain. The V and J ends lost 2 bases and 0 bases respectively, with 22 bases between them. Germline V lookup: CDR1 SGHAT, CDR2 FQNNGV. The length of the CDR3 is 19 residues. The CDR3: CASSLIRVPPKAMNTEAFF. In DNA form, the CDR3 reads TGTGCCAGCAGCTTAATTCGAGTACCGCCCAAAGCCATGAACACTGAAGCTTTCTTT.

The chain joins TRBV6-2 or TRBV6-3 to TRBJ2-7; TRBD1 or TRBD2 may be the D gene (5 bases each). Per the germline V gene, CDR1 is MNHEY and CDR2 is SVGEGT. V was pared by 2 bases and J by 3 bases, with 8 bases between. The length of the CDR3 is 13 residues. CDR3 DNA: TGTGCCAGCAGTTACACAGGAGGCTACGAGCAGTACTTC. This gives the protein CASSYTGGYEQYF.

V usage is TRBV11-3 and J usage is TRBJ2-1; D gene unclear. The CDR3 is made up of 15 amino acids. V was shortened by 6 bases and J by 3 bases, with 15 bases between the two germline ends. CDR1 is SGHNT and CDR2 is YENEEA in the germline V gene. This CDR3 is CASSYWNSLYNEQFF. The CDR3 bases are TGTGCCAGCAGTTATTGGAATTCCCTCTACAATGAGCAGTTCTTC.

Only one count was recorded for this clone. The CDR3 region has the DNA TGTGCCAGCAGCCTCGCGGGGACAAATGGCTACACCTTC. This encodes CASSLAGTNGYTF. The chain is built from TRBV11-2 and TRBJ1-2; perhaps TRBD1 as D (6 bases). The V end lost 5 bases, the J end lost 6 bases, and 13 bases lay between the germline ends. Per germline, CDR1 SGHAT and CDR2 FQNNGV. The CDR3 covers 13 residues. Filled out from reference TRBV11-2 and TRBJ1-2, the complete variable domain reads EAGVAQSPRYKIIEKRQSVAFWCNPISGHATLYWYQQILGQGPKLLIQFQNNGVVDDSQLPKDRFSAERLKGVDSTLKIQPAKLEDSAVYLCASSLAGTNGYTFGSGTRLTVV.

V usage is TRBV6-5 and J usage is TRBJ1-6; 8 nucleotides line up with TRBD1. Unmatched junction bases numbered 3, after V lost 4 bases and J lost 7 bases. Germline CDR1 MNHEY, CDR2 SVGAGI. The CDR3 contains 14 residues. The CDR3 reads CASSFRTGNSPLHF. The CDR3 region has the DNA TGTGCCAGCAGTTTCCGGACAGGGAATTCACCCCTCCACTTT.

The CDR3 sequence: CASSSGTSRSNEQFF. The CDR3 nucleotides are TGTGCCAGCAGCTCCGGGACTAGCAGATCTAATGAGCAGTTCTTC. The chain employs TRBV7-2 and TRBJ2-1; 9 nucleotides line up with TRBD2. This CDR3 is 15 amino acids long. The V and J ends lost 4 bases and 7 bases, in that order; junction bases with no gene match: 8. Looked up from germline, CDR1 is SGHTA and CDR2 is FQGNSA. Full variable domain (remainder filled in from reference TRBV7-2 and TRBJ2-1): GAGVSQSPSNKVTEKGKDVELRCDPISGHTALYWYRQSLGQGLEFLIYFQGNSAPDKSGLPSDRFSAERTGGSVSTLTIQRTQQEDSAVYLCASSSGTSRSNEQFFGPGTRLTVL.

This chain uses TRBV27 with TRBJ1-1; no firm D call. CDR3 size: 14 residues. V dropped 2 bases and J dropped 0 bases, with 7 bases sitting between them. From germline, CDR1 is MNHEY and CDR2 SMNVEV (reference sequence). The CDR3 loop is CASSLERVNTEAFF. CDR3 DNA sequence: TGTGCCAGCAGTTTAGAGAGAGTGAACACTGAAGCTTTCTTT.

This chain connects TRBV28 to TRBJ1-5, with a possible D match to TRBD1 (6 bases). The germline V and J ends were trimmed by 3 bases and 6 bases, with 15 bases remaining between them. This CDR3 is 15 amino acids long. From germline, CDR1 is MDHEN and CDR2 SYDVKM. The CDR3 DNA reads TGTGCCAGCAGTTTGGGGGGCCCAAGGGGTCAGCCCCAGCATTTT. Residues: CASSLGGPRGQPQHF.

The chain has TRBV19 and TRBJ2-2; the match to TRBD2 covers 13 bases. Germline V gene lookup returns CDR1 LNHDA and CDR2 SQIVND (reference sequence). CDR3 length: 16 residues. The trim removed 5 bases at V and 5 bases at J, leaving 5 bases unmatched. CDR3 in amino acids: CASSPGLAGSTGELFF. In DNA form, the CDR3 reads TGTGCCAGTAGTCCGGGACTAGCGGGAAGTACCGGGGAGCTGTTTTTT.

This clone was recorded a few times. The chain recombines TRBV7-9 with TRBJ1-5; TRBD1 matches 9 bases. The V segment lost 5 bases and the J segment 5 bases; nucleotides outside the gene matches: 13. Germline-derived CDR1 and CDR2 are SEHNR and FQNEAQ (reference sequence). The CDR3 covers 17 residues. The CDR3 region is CASSGQGTSPYYQPQHF. The CDR3 DNA sequence: TGTGCCAGCAGCGGACAGGGGACGAGTCCCTATTATCAGCCCCAGCATTTT.

This clone was found many times. V and J are TRBV4-1 and TRBJ2-2; D perhaps matches TRBD2 (6 bases). V lost 6 bases, J lost 1 base, and 12 bases lay in between. Looked up from germline, CDR1 is MGHRA and CDR2 is YSYEKL. The CDR3 is 15 amino acids. The CDR3 region has the DNA TGCGCCAGCAGTACCTCCGGGAGGAACACCGGGGAGCTGTTTTTT. Translation: CASSTSGRNTGELFF.

The rearrangement joins TRBV6-2 or TRBV6-3 to TRBJ1-2; no definite D call. Germline V gives CDR1 MNHEY, CDR2 SVGEGT. Deletions cut 4 bases from V and 2 bases from J, with 5 bases between. This CDR3 region has 12 residues. CDR3 residues: CASSWGNYGYTF. CDR3 in DNA: TGTGCCAGCAGTTGGGGAAACTATGGCTACACCTTC.

The V and J genes are TRBV15 and TRBJ2-1, with 11 bases fitting TRBD1. Germline CDR1 LNHNV, CDR2 YYDKDF (reference sequence). After removal of 6 bases from V and 3 bases from J, the junction contained 4 bases not matched to a gene. The CDR3 consists of 15 residues. For the CDR3, the DNA is TGTGCCACCAGTGGGACAGGGGGTCTCTACAATGAGCAGTTCTTC. Amino acids: CATSGTGGLYNEQFF.

The chain carries TRBV6-6 and TRBJ1-5; maybe TRBD1 (6 bases). The V end lost 0 bases, the J end lost 4 bases, and 10 bases lay between the germline ends. Germline V lookup: CDR1 MNHNY, CDR2 SVGAGI (reference sequence). The CDR3 has 15 residues. CDR3 sequence: CASSYSGGWNQPQHF. As DNA, the CDR3 is TGTGCCAGCAGTTACTCAGGGGGTTGGAATCAGCCCCAGCATTTT.

J is TRBJ1-1 and V is TRBV5-1; no definite D call. Germline V gene sequence: CDR1 SGHRS, CDR2 YFSETQ. The V end lost 2 bases, the J end lost 1 base, and 12 bases lay between the germline ends. CDR3 length: 15 residues. The chain's CDR3 is CASSLWLGKNTEAFF. The CDR3 region has the DNA TGCGCCAGCAGCTTATGGTTAGGGAAGAACACTGAAGCTTTCTTT.

Points on this clone: Within the sample, other DNA sequences also encode this same CDR3. The rearrangement links TRBV7-2 to TRBJ1-5, with a possible D match to TRBD1 (5 bases). Trimming left V 5 bases short and J 4 bases short, with 12 bases between. The CDR3 totals 14 residues. The germline V gene encodes CDR1 SGHTA and CDR2 FQGNSA. The CDR3 coding sequence is TGTGCCAGCAGCCCCCGCGGGGGTAATCAGCCCCAGCATTTT. Its translation: CASSPRGGNQPQHF.

The CDR3 protein is CSVPGGSGGARGTDTQYF. The CDR3 bases are TGCAGCGTCCCTGGGGGGAGCGGGGGGGCCCGTGGCACAGATACGCAGTATTTT. The chain recombines TRBV29-1 with TRBJ2-3; 10 positions match TRBD2. Germline loops: CDR1 SQVTM, CDR2 ANQGSEA. The CDR3 loop spans 18 amino acids. Trimming took 6 bases from V and 1 from J; bases not matched to a gene: 16.